This TCR beta chain was identified in a study of blood T cells in healthy people across ages. Next came a second PCR, run for about 7 to 12 cycles, which used a sample-barcoded 5' primer along with a J-beta primer mix. Every sample returned 2.5 million or more CDR3-containing paired-end reads. TCRdb re-derived calls from the 5' RACE reads in MiXCR, one entry per CDR3 protein. The data contain 1.5 million to 1.8 million distinct CDR3 sequences, approximately 39% of them singletons. In its sample, this clonotype was seen a few times. The source of this sequence is a woman younger than 30 in good health. The specimen sequenced was blood.

This chain's CDR3 is CASSRTSGGGTQYF. CDR3 coding DNA: TGTGCCAGCAGTAGGACTAGCGGGGGAGGTACGCAGTATTTT. This rearrangement joins TRBV12-3 or TRBV12-4 to TRBJ2-3; 13 nucleotides match TRBD2. The CDR3 extends over 14 amino acids. With 5 bases clipped from V and 8 bases from J, the junction kept 4 bases outside the gene matches.